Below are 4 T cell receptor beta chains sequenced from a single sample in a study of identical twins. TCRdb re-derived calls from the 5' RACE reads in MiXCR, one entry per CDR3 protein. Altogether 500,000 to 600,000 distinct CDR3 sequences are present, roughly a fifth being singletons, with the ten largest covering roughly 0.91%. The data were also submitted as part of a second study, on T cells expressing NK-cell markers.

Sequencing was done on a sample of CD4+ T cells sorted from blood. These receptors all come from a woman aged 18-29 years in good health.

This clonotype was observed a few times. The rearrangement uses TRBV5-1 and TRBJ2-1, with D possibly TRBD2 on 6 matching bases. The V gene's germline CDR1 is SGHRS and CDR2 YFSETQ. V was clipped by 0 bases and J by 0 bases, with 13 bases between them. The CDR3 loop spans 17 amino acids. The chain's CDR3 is CASSLGGLSSSYNEQFF. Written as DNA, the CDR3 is TGCGCCAGCAGCTTGGGGGGACTGTCAAGCTCCTACAATGAGCAGTTCTTC.

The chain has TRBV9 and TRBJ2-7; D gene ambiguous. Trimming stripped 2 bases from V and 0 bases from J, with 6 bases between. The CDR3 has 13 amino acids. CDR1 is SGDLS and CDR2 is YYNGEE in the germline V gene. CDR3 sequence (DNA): TGTGCCAGCAGCGTTGGCAGCTCCTACGAGCAGTACTTC. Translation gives CASSVGSSYEQYF.

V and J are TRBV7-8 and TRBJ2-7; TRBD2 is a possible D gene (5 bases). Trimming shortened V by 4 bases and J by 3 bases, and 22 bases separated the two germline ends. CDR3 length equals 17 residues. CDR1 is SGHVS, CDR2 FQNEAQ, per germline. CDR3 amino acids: CASSSEGRPVTNYEQYF. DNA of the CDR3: TGTGCCAGCAGCTCCGAGGGCCGCCCGGTAACTAACTACGAGCAGTACTTC.

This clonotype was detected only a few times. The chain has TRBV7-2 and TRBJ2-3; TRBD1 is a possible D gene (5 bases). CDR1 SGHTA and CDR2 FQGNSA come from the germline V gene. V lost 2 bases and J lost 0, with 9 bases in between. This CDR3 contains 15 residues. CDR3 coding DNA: TGTGCCAGCAGCTTAAGGACATCTAGCACAGATACGCAGTATTTT. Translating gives CASSLRTSSTDTQYF.